The rows below give T cell receptor beta chains drawn from one sample of a study of human T cells and chemical hapten exposure. TCRdb fed the RACE reads into MiXCR, producing one record per CDR3 protein. The sample lists 75,000 to 95,000 distinct CDR3 sequences; approximately 10% were seen once. Sequenced material: whole blood, taken in connection with sensitization to the hapten diphenylcyclopropenone (DPC). These receptors originate from a man aged 35-49 years with alopecia areata. Some clones in this sample may be carry-over from other donors' samples. The CDR3 runs from the conserved cysteine through the conserved F or W. A D gene is named only where the DNA matches it firmly. Expanded clones are given a class, and other clones once, few, many or no size at all.

J gene | clone size | D gene | V gene | CDR3 protein | CDR3 DNA
TRBJ1-6 | few | TRBD1 | TRBV3-1 | CASSQATGAPLHF | TGTGCCAGCAGCCAAGCAACAGGGGCCCCCCTCCACTTT
TRBJ1-1 | many | NA | TRBV3-1 | CASSQGLGLMNTEAFF | TGTGCCAGCAGCCAGGGACTGGGGTTGATGAACACTGAAGCTTTCTTT
TRBJ2-3 | many | NA | TRBV7-3 | CASSQSGWATDTQYF | TGTGCCAGCAGCCAATCGGGGTGGGCCACAGATACGCAGTATTTT
TRBJ1-5 | NA | TRBD1 | TRBV10-3 | CAISEGQGNQPQHF | TGTGCCATCAGTGAGGGACAGGGGAACCAGCCCCAGCATTTT
TRBJ2-2 | few | TRBD2 | TRBV12-3/TRBV12-4 | CASSFPSGSEGTGELFF | TGTGCCAGCAGTTTTCCTAGCGGGAGTGAAGGAACCGGGGAGCTGTTTTTT
TRBJ2-1 | NA | NA | TRBV29-1 | CSAGPDNEQFF | TGCAGCGCGGGACCTGACAATGAGCAGTTCTTC
TRBJ2-2 | few | NA | TRBV7-6 | CASSNSGELFF | TGTGCCAGCAGCAATTCCGGGGAGCTGTTTTTT
TRBJ2-3 | few | TRBD2 | TRBV20-1 | CSARLLAGGPDTQYF | TGCAGTGCTAGATTACTAGCGGGAGGGCCAGATACGCAGTATTTT
TRBJ2-2 | many | TRBD1 | TRBV28 | CASSFRGQGAFGELFF | TGTGCCAGCAGTTTCCGGGGACAGGGGGCGTTCGGGGAGCTGTTTTTT
TRBJ1-3 | NA | NA | TRBV18 | CASSPSTDSGNTIYF | TGTGCCAGCTCACCGTCGACAGATTCTGGAAACACCATATATTTT
TRBJ2-7 | few | NA | TRBV28 | CASSSSQGKGLEQYF | TGTGCCAGCAGTTCCTCTCAGGGGAAGGGGTTGGAGCAGTACTTC
TRBJ2-2 | NA | TRBD2 | TRBV12-3/TRBV12-4 | CASSPTRRAGGPTGELFF | TGTGCCAGCAGCCCAACCCGGCGGGCGGGAGGGCCCACCGGGGAGCTGTTTTTT
TRBJ2-1 | NA | TRBD2 | TRBV20-1 | CSANRGGGTYNEQFF | TGCAGTGCTAATCGAGGCGGGGGGACCTACAATGAGCAGTTCTTC
TRBJ2-3 | many | NA | TRBV7-9 | CASSLRGSTDTQYF | TGTGCCAGCAGCTTGAGGGGAAGCACAGATACGCAGTATTTT
TRBJ1-3 | many | NA | TRBV14 | CASSRFQGNGNTIYF | TGTGCCAGCAGCCGATTCCAGGGGAACGGAAACACCATATATTTT
TRBJ2-1 | NA | TRBD2 | TRBV15 | CATSRAGSGRPQFF | TGTGCCACCAGCAGAGCGGGTAGCGGGAGACCGCAGTTCTTC
TRBJ2-1 | few | NA | TRBV29-1 | CSAAAGENEQFF | TGCAGCGCCGCGGCCGGCGAAAATGAGCAGTTCTTC
TRBJ2-1 | few | NA | TRBV20-1 | CSARDYPKEFF | TGCAGTGCTAGGGACTATCCGAAGGAGTTCTTC
TRBJ2-5 | few | NA | TRBV24-1 | CATSDPSGGQETQYF | TGTGCCACCAGTGATCCCTCAGGAGGTCAAGAGACCCAGTACTTC
TRBJ2-1 | NA | NA | TRBV2 | CASVAGGAGSGSLRFF | NA
TRBJ2-3 | NA | NA | TRBV24-1 | CATSDFTDTQYF | TGTGCCACCAGTGATTTCACAGATACGCAGTATTTT
TRBJ2-3 | many | TRBD1 | TRBV28 | CASSSPTGAADTQYF | TGTGCCAGCAGTTCCCCGACAGGGGCCGCAGATACGCAGTATTTT
TRBJ1-5 | many | TRBD1 | TRBV6-6 | CASRSGTGAGQPQHF | TGTGCCAGCAGATCCGGGACAGGGGCAGGTCAGCCCCAGCATTTT
TRBJ1-2 | few | TRBD1 | TRBV29-1 | CSAGQGFFGYTF | TGCAGCGCTGGACAGGGGTTTTTTGGCTACACCTTC
TRBJ2-7 | NA | NA | TRBV13 | CASSFQGEQYF | TGTGCCAGCAGCTTTCAAGGGGAGCAGTACTTC
TRBJ2-5 | NA | NA | TRBV4-3 | CASSPRGVRQETQYF | TGCGCCAGCAGCCCGCGCGGGGTGAGGCAAGAGACCCAGTACTTC
TRBJ2-1 | NA | NA | TRBV7-3 | CASGTGNEQFF | TGTGCCAGCGGAACGGGCAATGAGCAGTTCTTC
TRBJ1-5 | NA | TRBD1 | TRBV24-1 | CATSATGVPGQPQHF | TGTGCCACCAGTGCCACAGGGGTACCTGGGCAGCCCCAGCATTTT
TRBJ2-1 | NA | NA | TRBV9 | CASSVGPVENEQFF | TGTGCCAGCAGCGTGGGCCCCGTGGAGAATGAGCAGTTCTTC
TRBJ2-1 | few | NA | TRBV21-1 | CASSKRVGAEDGYNEQFF | TGTGCCAGCAGCAAGAGAGTGGGGGCTGAGGACGGATACAATGAGCAGTTCTTC
TRBJ1-2 | few | TRBD1 | TRBV4-2 | CASSQDRQGDDYGYTF | TGTGCCAGCAGCCAAGATCGACAGGGTGACGACTATGGCTACACCTTC